The present TCR beta chain was sequenced within a study of tumor and adjacent non-tumor tissue in lung cancer. Across the study: Histology: about a dozen adenocarcinoma, a couple of squamous cell carcinoma, 1 small cell lung cancer. Study-level results: Tumor tissue had significantly higher TCR diversity than normal lung.

This sample's RNA came from whole unsorted tissue. This non-tumor lung sample came from over 3 cm beyond the tumor edge. Donors were chemotherapy-naive, newly diagnosed lung cancer surgical patients in China, August–late 2014. This CDR3 region has 14 residues. CDR1 and CDR2 from the germline V gene are DFQATT and SNEGSKA (reference sequence). Concerning this clonotype itself: What it recognizes is unknown.

The library came from three nested PCR rounds adapted from ARM-PCR protocols. MiXCR, run by TCRdb on the multiplex PCR reads, gives a single entry per CDR3 protein. This table has about 98,000 distinct CDR3 sequences, 80% appearing once. This chain connects TRBV20-1 to TRBJ2-6, with TRBD1 as a possible D gene (6 bases). Sequenced: distant non-tumor lung tissue. The sequence derives from a man aged 55 to 70 with small cell lung cancer. CDR3 amino acids: CIVSQGTGANVLTF. The CDR3 DNA reads TGCATTGTATCGCAGGGGACCGGGGCCAACGTCCTGACTTTC.